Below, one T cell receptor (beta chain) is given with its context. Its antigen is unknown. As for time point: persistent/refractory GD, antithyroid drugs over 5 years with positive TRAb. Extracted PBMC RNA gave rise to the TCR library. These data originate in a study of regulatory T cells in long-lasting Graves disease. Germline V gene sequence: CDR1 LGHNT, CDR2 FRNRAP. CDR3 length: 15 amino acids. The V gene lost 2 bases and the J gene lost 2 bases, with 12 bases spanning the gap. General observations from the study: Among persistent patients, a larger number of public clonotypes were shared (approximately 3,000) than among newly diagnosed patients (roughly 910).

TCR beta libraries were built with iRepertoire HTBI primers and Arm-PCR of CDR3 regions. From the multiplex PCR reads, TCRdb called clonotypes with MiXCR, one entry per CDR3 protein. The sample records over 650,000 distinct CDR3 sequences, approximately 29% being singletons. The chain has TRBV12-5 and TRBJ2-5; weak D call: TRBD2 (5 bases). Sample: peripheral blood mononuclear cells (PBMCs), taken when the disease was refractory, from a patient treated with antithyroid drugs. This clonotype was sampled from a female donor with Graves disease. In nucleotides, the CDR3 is TGTGCTAGTGGTTTGTTCATAGCGTCACAAGAGACCCAGTACTTC. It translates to CASGLFIASQETQYF.